These 26 T cell receptor beta chains originate from one sample sequenced in a study of cytomegalovirus exposure and HLA in healthy donors. Profiling relied on immunoSEQ multiplex PCR, and the TCRdb table lists in-frame clones only, not all of them. The repertoire holds over 200,000 clones, with roughly 91% as singletons. Material for sequencing was PBMCs. The receptors shown here come from a woman younger than 30 in good health and CMV-seropositive.

Here the CDR3 DNA reads TGTGCCAGCTCACCAGGGCGCCAGTCTAACACTGAAGCTTTCTTT. Translating gives CASSPGRQSNTEAFF. This chain links TRBV18 with TRBJ1-1; no clear D. Germline V gene sequence: CDR1 KGHSH, CDR2 LQKENI. Trimming stripped 2 bases from V and 2 bases from J, with 12 bases between. CDR3 size: 15 residues.

The chain joins TRBV21-1 to TRBJ2-7; the DNA was not compared with TRBD1, the D call given in the table. TRBV21-1 is shown as a pseudogene. The CDR3 loop spans 16 amino acids. The CDR3: CASSKARGTDNYEQYF. CDR3 DNA sequence: TGTGCCAGCAGCAAAGCACGGGGGACAGATAACTACGAGCAGTACTTC.

The chain recombines TRBV27 with TRBJ1-5; TRBD1 might be the D (5 bases). Deletions cut 5 bases from V and 7 bases from J, with 15 bases between. Germline CDR1 is MNHEY and CDR2 is SMNVEV (reference sequence). CDR3 size: 14 residues. CDR3 sequence: CASSPVVGPQPQHF. DNA of the CDR3: TGTGCCAGCAGTCCCGTGGTGGGGCCACAGCCCCAGCATTTT.

The chain carries TRBV6-5 and TRBJ1-1; D is unclear. V was cut by 0 bases and J by 7 bases, with 6 bases left in between. The CDR3 runs 12 residues. Germline-derived CDR1 and CDR2 are MNHEY and SVGAGI. The CDR3 DNA sequence: TGTGCCAGCAGTTACTCGTCGGGTGAAGCTTTCTTT. Protein: CASSYSSGEAFF.

The V call is TRBV6-5, the J call TRBJ1-1, with 7 bases lining up with TRBD1. The germline V gene has CDR1 MNHEY and CDR2 SVGAGI. This CDR3 is built from 15 residues. J was trimmed by 5 bases and V by 6 bases; bases with no gene match: 12. The CDR3 is CASSDRASLRTEAFF. The CDR3 DNA follows: TGTGCCAGCAGCGACAGGGCTTCTTTGCGGACTGAAGCTTTCTTT.

As regards this clone: Other DNA variants within this sample encode the same CDR3. The gene calls are TRBV27 and TRBJ1-3; perhaps TRBD1 as D (6 bases). The germline CDR1 and CDR2 sequences are MNHEY and SMNVEV (reference sequence). The CDR3 extends over 13 amino acids. Deletions cut 4 bases from V and 3 bases from J, with 7 bases between. The CDR3 is CASSSQGGNTIYF. The CDR3, as DNA: TGTGCCAGCAGTTCACAGGGTGGAAACACCATATATTTT.

This clone is a singleton in its sample. The chain uses TRBV7-6 and TRBJ1-1; 7 bases map to TRBD1. This CDR3 is built from 16 residues. Germline V gene data show CDR1 as SGHVS and CDR2 as FNYEAQ. V gave up 0 bases and J gave up 4 bases; unmatched junction bases: 8. CDR3 region: CASSLALRQGLTEAFF. The CDR3 nucleotides read TGTGCCAGCAGCTTAGCGCTGAGACAGGGTCTCACTGAAGCTTTCTTT.

The gene calls are TRBV27 and TRBJ2-3; a possible D gene is TRBD1 (5 bases). The germline V gene has CDR1 MNHEY and CDR2 SMNVEV (reference sequence). The V end lost 9 bases, the J end lost 2 bases, and 12 bases lay between the germline ends. The CDR3 sequence is 13 residues long. The chain's CDR3 is CASARQFTDTQYF. The CDR3 region has the DNA TGTGCCAGTGCAAGACAGTTCACAGATACGCAGTATTTT.

This sequence joins TRBV30 and TRBJ2-2; the D is unclear. CDR1 is GTSNPN, CDR2 SVGIG, per germline (reference sequence). V lost 0 bases, J lost 6 bases, and 11 bases lay in between. This CDR3 contains 14 residues. The CDR3 sequence: CAWSVTRVAGELFF. The CDR3 DNA is TGTGCCTGGAGTGTAACTCGGGTGGCCGGGGAGCTGTTTTTT.

J is TRBJ2-5 and V is TRBV30; D is possibly TRBD2 (6 bases). The V gene lost 0 bases and the J gene lost 5 bases, with 13 bases spanning the gap. Germline values: CDR1 GTSNPN, CDR2 SVGIG (reference sequence). The CDR3 is 14 residues long. The CDR3 reads CAWSVGGGGETQYF. The CDR3 nucleotides are TGTGCCTGGAGTGTGGGGGGAGGCGGGGAGACCCAGTACTTC.

The V and J genes are TRBV5-6 and TRBJ2-1; D remains unclear. This CDR3 region has 13 residues. The V and J ends lost 4 bases and 2 bases respectively, with 7 bases between them. Germline V gene sequence: CDR1 SGHDT, CDR2 YYEEEE. The CDR3 is CASSEDTYNEQFF. The CDR3 nucleotides are TGTGCCAGCAGCGAAGACACCTACAATGAGCAGTTCTTC.

The V call is TRBV5-1, the J call TRBJ2-3; possible D gene TRBD2, 5 bases. Per germline, CDR1 SGHRS and CDR2 YFSETQ. The CDR3 has 16 amino acids. V was clipped by 4 bases and J by 4 bases, with 19 bases between them. In nucleotides, the CDR3 is TGCGCCAGCAGCCCGGGGAGTAACTCGAGGGCAGATACGCAGTATTTT. This codes for CASSPGSNSRADTQYF.

Here the CDR3 DNA reads TGTGCCAGTAGTATGGGACTAGCTAACTATGGCTACACCTTC. Protein: CASSMGLANYGYTF. V and J are TRBV19 and TRBJ1-2; a possible D gene is TRBD1 (5 bases). This CDR3 has 14 amino acids. Germline assignment: CDR1 LNHDA and CDR2 SQIVND (reference sequence). Between the trimmed V and J ends, which lost 3 bases and 0 bases, there was a span of 8 bases.

The rearrangement uses TRBV18 and TRBJ1-2; TRBD1 matches at 8 bases. V lost 0 bases, J lost 4 bases, and 7 bases stayed unmatched. Germline-derived CDR1 and CDR2 are KGHSH and LQKENI. The CDR3 consists of 16 residues. The CDR3 protein is CASSPPSTGAFYGYTF. Here the CDR3 DNA reads TGTGCCAGCTCACCACCGTCGACAGGGGCCTTCTATGGCTACACCTTC.

This clone occurred once. The gene calls are TRBV28 and TRBJ1-1, with D possibly matching TRBD1 (5 bases). Germline CDR1 is MDHEN and CDR2 is SYDVKM. The CDR3 runs to 15 residues. V gave up 1 base and J gave up 5 bases, with 14 bases separating them. CDR3 region: CASSLFRLRGTEAFF. The CDR3 DNA is TGTGCCAGCAGTTTATTCAGGTTAAGGGGAACTGAAGCTTTCTTT.

The chain carries TRBV4-1 and TRBJ2-3, with D possibly TRBD2 on 6 matching bases. V was shortened by 4 bases and J by 4 bases, with 12 bases between the two germline ends. The V gene's germline CDR1 is MGHRA and CDR2 YSYEKL. The CDR3 is 14 amino acids. CDR3 sequence reads: CASSPAPGADTQYF. CDR3 coding DNA: TGCGCCAGCAGCCCGGCACCGGGGGCAGATACGCAGTATTTT.

The table lists this clone with a few counts. V gene TRBV5-1 combines with J gene TRBJ2-3, with D tentatively TRBD2 (6 bases). V lost 3 bases to trimming and J lost 4 bases, with 9 bases between them. Germline V gene data show CDR1 as SGHRS and CDR2 as YFSETQ. The CDR3 is made up of 13 amino acids. CDR3 protein: CASSSSGADTQYF. Here the CDR3 DNA reads TGCGCCAGCAGCTCCTCGGGGGCAGATACGCAGTATTTT.

The chain links TRBV28 to TRBJ2-7, with TRBD1 as a possible D gene (6 bases). The germline V gene has CDR1 MDHEN and CDR2 SYDVKM. V was pared by 6 bases and J by 1 base, with 10 bases between. The CDR3 spans 13 residues. This CDR3 is CASSQQGSYEQYF. The CDR3 coding sequence is TGTGCCAGCAGCCAGCAGGGGTCCTACGAGCAGTACTTC.

The chain uses TRBV27 and TRBJ2-7, with D possibly TRBD2 on 6 matching bases. Trimming took 5 bases from V and 0 from J, leaving 14 bases between them. Germline V gene lookup returns CDR1 MNHEY and CDR2 SMNVEV (reference sequence). This CDR3 is built from 15 residues. The CDR3 nucleotides are TGTGCCAGCAGTCCCTATAGCGGTACCTCCTACGAGCAGTACTTC. This encodes CASSPYSGTSYEQYF.

This chain uses TRBV15 with TRBJ1-5; 10 bases map to TRBD1. V was pared by 2 bases and J by 2 bases, with 9 bases of the junction left unmatched. The length of the CDR3 is 18 residues. CDR1 is LNHNV and CDR2 is YYDKDF in the germline V gene (reference sequence). The DNA for the CDR3 is TGTGCCACCAGCAGACCATTCACCGGGACAGGGGGCAATCAGCCCCAGCATTTT. Translating gives CATSRPFTGTGGNQPQHF.

The CDR3 region is CASRGSASGDQPQHF. Written as DNA, the CDR3 is TGTGCCAGTAGGGGAAGTGCATCGGGGGATCAGCCCCAGCATTTT. The chain employs TRBV19 and TRBJ1-5; D possibly corresponds to TRBD1 (5 bases). The germline CDR1 and CDR2 sequences are LNHDA and SQIVND (reference sequence). V lost 6 bases and J 5 bases, leaving 17 bases between the germline ends. The CDR3 extends over 15 amino acids.

The chain carries TRBV28 and TRBJ1-1; 7 bases are a match to TRBD1. CDR1 and CDR2 from the germline V gene are MDHEN and SYDVKM. After removal of 10 bases from V and 3 bases from J, the junction contained 8 bases not matched to a gene. The CDR3 is made up of 13 amino acids. The CDR3 sequence is CAIQQGRHTEAFF. In nucleotides, the CDR3 is TGTGCCATCCAACAGGGGCGTCACACTGAAGCTTTCTTT.

The rearrangement joins TRBV27 to TRBJ2-7; 8 bases are shared with TRBD1. J gave up 4 bases and V 3 bases, and 5 bases lay outside the gene matches. CDR1 and CDR2 from the germline V gene are MNHEY and SMNVEV (reference sequence). This CDR3 spans 14 amino acids. The chain's CDR3 is CASSLRQGWYEQYF. As DNA, the CDR3 is TGTGCCAGCAGTTTGCGACAGGGGTGGTACGAGCAGTACTTC.

The CDR3 nucleotides read TGTGCCAGCACCTTAGCGGGCTACAACCTCAATGAGCAGTTCTTC. Translated: CASTLAGYNLNEQFF. The rearrangement joins TRBV2 to TRBJ2-1; 7 nucleotides align to TRBD2. From germline, CDR1 is SNHLY and CDR2 FYNNEI. This CDR3 region has 15 residues. With V trimmed by 7 bases and J by 6 bases, 12 bases remained unmatched.

The V gene is TRBV9, the J gene TRBJ2-1, with 11 positions matching TRBD2. Germline CDR1 SGDLS, CDR2 YYNGEE. This CDR3 contains 18 residues. V trimming: 4 bases; J trimming: 0 bases; junction bases outside the gene matches: 9. The CDR3 DNA is TGTGCCAGCAGCATAATAGCGGGAGGGACCGACTCCTACAATGAGCAGTTCTTC. Translating gives CASSIIAGGTDSYNEQFF.

The rearrangement joins TRBV7-9 to TRBJ1-2, with 8 bases that match TRBD1. With 8 bases clipped from V and 5 bases from J, the junction kept 10 bases outside the gene matches. Looked up from germline, CDR1 is SEHNR and CDR2 is FQNEAQ (reference sequence). This CDR3 comprises 14 residues. The CDR3 region has the DNA TGTGCCAGCGGCCCCGCGCAGGGGGCTTATGGCTACACCTTC. It codes for CASGPAQGAYGYTF. The entire variable domain, with the rest obtained from reference TRBV7-9 and TRBJ1-2, is as follows: DTGVSQNPRHKITKRGQNVTFRCDPISEHNRLYWYRQTLGQGPEFLTYFQNEAQLEKSRLLSDRFSAERPKGSFSTLEIQRTEQGDSAMYLCASGPAQGAYGYTFGSGTRLTVV.